The clone carrying this T cell receptor beta chain was observed a few times. Antigen specificity is unknown. The sample is drawn from a study of response to subunit inactivated influenza vaccine. Findings and limits, study-wide: Only a handful of new T cells, the authors suggested, are recruited with each seasonal influenza vaccination.

Germline loops: CDR1 LGHNA, CDR2 YNFKEQ. This CDR3 contains 15 residues. Trimming shortened V by 0 bases and J by 8 bases, and 14 bases separated the two germline ends. TCRdb processed the RT-PCR reads anew with MiXCR; each CDR3 protein has one entry. The table records 650,000 to 800,000 distinct CDR3 sequences, about 18% of them present only once. V gene TRBV4-2 combines with J gene TRBJ2-4, with D perhaps TRBD2 (5 bases). This TCR derives from a man in his fifties who received an inactivated influenza vaccine. The material sequenced was PBMCs from blood, taken roughly 5 days after vaccination. Here the CDR3 reads CASSQELTSLDIQYF. DNA for the CDR3: TGTGCCAGCAGCCAAGAACTCACTAGTCTGGACATTCAGTACTTC.